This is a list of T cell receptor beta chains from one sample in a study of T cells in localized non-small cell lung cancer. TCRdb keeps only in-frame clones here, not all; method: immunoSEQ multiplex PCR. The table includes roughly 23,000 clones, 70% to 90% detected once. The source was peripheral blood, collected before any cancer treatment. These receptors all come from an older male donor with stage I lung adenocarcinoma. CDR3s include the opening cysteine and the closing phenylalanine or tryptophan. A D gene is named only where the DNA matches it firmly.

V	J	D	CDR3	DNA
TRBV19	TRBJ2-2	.	CASSMSWTTDTGELFF	TGTGCCAGTAGTATGTCCTGGACAACCGACACCGGGGAGCTGTTTTTT
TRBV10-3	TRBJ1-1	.	CASKDRPRDGTEAFF	TGTGCCAGCAAAGACAGGCCCCGCGATGGCACTGAAGCTTTCTTT
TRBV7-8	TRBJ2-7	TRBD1	CASSPRDRGHEQYF	TGTGCCAGCAGCCCCCGGGACAGGGGTCACGAGCAGTACTTC
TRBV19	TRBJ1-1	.	CASSFQGRSEAFF	TGTGCCAGTAGTTTTCAGGGGAGGTCTGAAGCTTTCTTT
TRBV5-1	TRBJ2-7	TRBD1	CASRTGPSSYEQYF	TGCGCCAGCAGGACAGGGCCGAGCTCCTACGAGCAGTACTTC
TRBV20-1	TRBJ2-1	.	CSANEYNEQFF	TGCAGTGCGAATGAGTACAATGAGCAGTTCTTC
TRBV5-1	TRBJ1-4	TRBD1	CASATQQGAGEKLFF	TGCGCCAGCGCAACCCAACAGGGGGCTGGGGAAAAACTGTTTTTT
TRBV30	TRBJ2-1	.	CAWSGGANNEQFF	TGTGCCTGGAGTGGAGGGGCGAACAATGAGCAGTTCTTC
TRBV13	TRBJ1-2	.	CASSLGGGATGYTF	TGTGCCAGCAGCTTAGGCGGGGGGGCTACTGGCTACACCTTC
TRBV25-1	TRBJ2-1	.	CASSGGLGSRVNEQFF	TGTGCCAGCAGTGGGGGCTTAGGTTCCCGAGTCAATGAGCAGTTCTTC
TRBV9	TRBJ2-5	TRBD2	CASSVAGRGLAEETQYF	TGTGCCAGCAGCGTAGCGGGAAGGGGACTAGCGGAAGAGACCCAGTACTTC
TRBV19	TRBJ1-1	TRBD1	CASSVLPGQGGTEAFF	TGTGCCAGTAGTGTTCTCCCGGGACAGGGAGGCACTGAAGCTTTCTTT
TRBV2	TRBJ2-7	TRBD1	CASSPGQLQGEQYF	TGTGCCAGCAGCCCGGGACAGCTTCAAGGCGAGCAGTACTTC
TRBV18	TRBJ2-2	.	CASSPPAGRTSGELFF	TGTGCCAGCTCACCACCAGCCGGGCGAACCTCCGGGGAGCTGTTTTTT
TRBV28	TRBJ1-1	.	CASRTTGIGTEAFF	TGTGCCAGCAGGACAACAGGGATTGGGACTGAAGCTTTCTTT
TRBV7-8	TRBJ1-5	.	CASSLSSPATFGNQPQHF	TGTGCCAGCAGCTTATCCTCTCCCGCCACATTCGGCAATCAGCCCCAGCATTTT
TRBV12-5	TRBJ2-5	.	CASGLAKGGGETQYF	TGTGCTAGTGGTTTGGCGAAGGGGGGAGGGGAGACCCAGTACTTC